Listed below are T cell receptor beta chains from one sample, sequenced in a study of CXCR3-negative and CXCR3-positive naive CD8 T cells. Using the 5' RACE reads, TCRdb records one entry per CDR3 protein without DNA. This sample's clone table lists over 150,000 distinct CDR3 sequences. Sequenced sample: naive CXCR3+ CD8+ T cells from blood. The origin of the receptors is a human donor in good health. Some clones in this sample may be carry-over from other donors' samples. Each CDR3 is given with its conserved first and last residue. The order of the fields is J gene, V gene, CDR3 protein.

TRBJ2-2 | TRBV5-6 | CASSWAGMNTGELFF
TRBJ2-1 | TRBV19 | CASSGGHSSYNEQFF
TRBJ2-1 | TRBV7-9 | CASSLALTGNEQFF
TRBJ2-1 | TRBV28 | CASGYRGIYNEQFF
TRBJ2-7 | TRBV13 | CASSSRQGASPRVEQYF
TRBJ2-7 | TRBV11-3 | CASSLDALLGSKKLRFSYEQYF
TRBJ1-2 | TRBV20-1 | CSARERRTENYGYTF
TRBJ1-5 | TRBV29-1 | CSVETGGFNQPQHF
TRBJ1-6 | TRBV7-2 | CASSTTGPSNSPLHF
TRBJ2-1 | TRBV5-5 | CASSLGDLGYNEQFF
TRBJ2-3 | TRBV15 | CATSRDGFWTDTQYF
TRBJ2-5 | TRBV2 | CASREYRDRGLETQYF
TRBJ2-4 | TRBV12-3/TRBV12-4 | CASSSSGTSGKEAKNIQYF
TRBJ2-3 | TRBV15 | CATSRLPSGGAGDTQYF
TRBJ2-3 | TRBV12-3/TRBV12-4 | CASTLSDTQYF
TRBJ2-1 | TRBV13 | CASSMGLVPYNEQFF
TRBJ2-3 | TRBV7-6 | CASSLATGGSTDTQYF
TRBJ1-1 | TRBV29-1 | CGEGSGTEAFF
TRBJ2-6 | TRBV27 | CASSLFGRGVPGANVLTF
TRBJ2-5 | TRBV12-3/TRBV12-4 | CASSPLRGGETRYF
TRBJ2-7 | TRBV11-3 | CASRSSGDLYEQYF
TRBJ2-3 | TRBV7-3 | CASSDQGLLTDTQYF
TRBJ2-1 | TRBV11-2 | CASSVGLEQFF
TRBJ2-5 | TRBV7-9 | CASSGLAGGQETQYF
TRBJ1-1 | TRBV29-1 | CSDSQNGHSNTEAFF
TRBJ1-2 | TRBV7-9 | CASSAPGQSVSANYGYTF
TRBJ2-7 | TRBV9 | CASSPPDRAYEQYF
TRBJ2-7 | TRBV9 | CASSVTGSTSYEQYF
TRBJ2-7 | TRBV7-6 | CASSSEGEGYEQYF
TRBJ2-7 | TRBV4-3 | CASSQDPGPDPYEQYF
TRBJ2-5 | TRBV28 | CASSLLTSGQETQYF
TRBJ1-1 | TRBV29-1 | CSVTRQNTEAFF
TRBJ2-2 | TRBV12-3/TRBV12-4 | CASSPSGRINTGELFF
TRBJ1-5 | TRBV21-1 | CASSETGFFNQPQHF
TRBJ1-4 | TRBV7-9 | CASSSPMDPMEKLFF
TRBJ2-1 | TRBV3-1 | CASSQDPSGERGYNEQFF